This record looks at one TCR beta chain sequence and its context. This specimen belongs to a study of cytomegalovirus exposure and HLA in healthy donors. The PCR ran on 60 Vbeta and 13 Jbeta primers. The repertoire was sequenced with immunoSEQ multiplex PCR; TCRdb's copy has only in-frame clones and lacks some. The sample shows around 100,000 clones, 70% of them seen only once. This CDR3 has 13 amino acids. The germline V gene encodes CDR1 SGHVS and CDR2 FNYEAQ. Trimming pared 3 bases from V and 2 bases from J, leaving 7 bases between. Material for sequencing was PBMCs. This receptor was taken from a young man in good health and CMV-seropositive. This chain uses TRBV7-6 with TRBJ2-5; D remains unclear. CDR3 amino acids: CASSFVLQETQYF. In DNA, the CDR3 is TGTGCCAGCAGCTTTGTCCTACAAGAGACCCAGTACTTC.